This TCR beta chain was observed in a study of blood T cells in healthy people across ages. This clonotype has ten or more counts. Its antigen remains unknown. Germline V CDR1 and CDR2: SGHTS, YDEGEE. Germline trimming cut 7 bases from V and 5 bases from J; bases unmatched to any gene: 5. The CDR3 has 14 residues. The people who gave samples were healthy Caucasians from Russia, aged roughly 6 to 100. Overall study results and limits: In long-lived donors, naive CD4+ cell counts and diversity exceeded those of aged donors.

The authors ran a second PCR of roughly 6 to 12 cycles using a sample-barcoded 5' primer and a J-beta primer mix. One entry per CDR3 protein results from TCRdb running MiXCR on the 5' RACE reads. The sample lists 660,000 or so distinct CDR3 sequences; about 54% were seen once. Sequencing used blood. The chain has TRBV5-8 and TRBJ1-6; TRBD1 matches 8 bases. The source is a man aged 55-75 years in good health. CDR3 nucleotides: TGTGCCAGCCAAACAGGGGGAGATAATTCACCCCTCCACTTT. This encodes CASQTGGDNSPLHF.